This TCR beta chain derives from a study of graft-versus-host responses after intestinal transplantation. Across the study: Each transplant was multivisceral, liver-intestinal, or isolated intestinal. Recipients across the board were started on anti-thymocyte globulin induction, then kept on tacrolimus and steroids for roughly 3 years.

V was shortened by 1 base and J by 0 bases, with 14 bases between the two germline ends. There are 17 residues in the CDR3. Germline CDR1 and CDR2: LGHNA and YNFKEQ. Worth noting for this clone: Its antigen is as yet unknown.

General study findings and limits: Investigators detected GvH clones in recipient marrow, with some emerging earlier in ileum or blood.

Assay used: immunoSEQ multiplex PCR; TCRdb lists only in-frame clones, some missing. The sample lists roughly 99,000 clones; more than 70% were seen once. The genes are TRBV4-2 and TRBJ2-3; D gene uncertain. The TCR originated in a human patient who received an intestinal transplant, so some T cells may come from the graft donor. The specimen was PBMCs, collected 255 days after intestinal transplant. The CDR3 spells CASSQGPGSTSTDTQYF. Written as DNA, the CDR3 is TGTGCCAGCAGCCAAGGTCCCGGCAGCACTAGCACAGATACGCAGTATTTT.